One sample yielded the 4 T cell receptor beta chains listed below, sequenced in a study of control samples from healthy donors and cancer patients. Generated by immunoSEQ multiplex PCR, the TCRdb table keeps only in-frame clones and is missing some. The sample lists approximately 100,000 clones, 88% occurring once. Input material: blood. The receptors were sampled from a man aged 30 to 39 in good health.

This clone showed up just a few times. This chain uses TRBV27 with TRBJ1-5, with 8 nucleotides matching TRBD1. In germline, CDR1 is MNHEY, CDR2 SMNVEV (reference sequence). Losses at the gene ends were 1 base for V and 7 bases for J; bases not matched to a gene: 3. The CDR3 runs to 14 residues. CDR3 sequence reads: CASSLLAGGQPQHF. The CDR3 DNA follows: TGTGCCAGCAGTTTATTGGCAGGGGGCCAGCCCCAGCATTTT.

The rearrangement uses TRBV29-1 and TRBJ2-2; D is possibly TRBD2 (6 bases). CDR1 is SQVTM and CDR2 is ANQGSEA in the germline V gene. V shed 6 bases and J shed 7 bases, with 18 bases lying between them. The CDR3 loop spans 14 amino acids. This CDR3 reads CSVGPGLPDGELFF. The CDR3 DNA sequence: TGCAGCGTGGGACCGGGACTCCCAGACGGGGAGCTGTTTTTT.

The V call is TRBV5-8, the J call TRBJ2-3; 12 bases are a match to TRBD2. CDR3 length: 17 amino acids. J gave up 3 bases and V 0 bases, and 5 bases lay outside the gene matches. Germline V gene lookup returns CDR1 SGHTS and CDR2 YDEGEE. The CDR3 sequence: CASSLAGTSGHTDTQYF. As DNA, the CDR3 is TGTGCCAGCAGCTTGGCCGGGACTAGCGGGCATACAGATACGCAGTATTTT.

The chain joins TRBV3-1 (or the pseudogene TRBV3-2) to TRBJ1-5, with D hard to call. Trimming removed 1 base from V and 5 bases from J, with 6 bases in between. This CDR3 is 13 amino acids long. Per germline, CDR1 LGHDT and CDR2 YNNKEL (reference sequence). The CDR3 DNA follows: TGTGCCAGCAGCCAAGGGGTCTATCAGCCCCAGCATTTT. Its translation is CASSQGVYQPQHF.